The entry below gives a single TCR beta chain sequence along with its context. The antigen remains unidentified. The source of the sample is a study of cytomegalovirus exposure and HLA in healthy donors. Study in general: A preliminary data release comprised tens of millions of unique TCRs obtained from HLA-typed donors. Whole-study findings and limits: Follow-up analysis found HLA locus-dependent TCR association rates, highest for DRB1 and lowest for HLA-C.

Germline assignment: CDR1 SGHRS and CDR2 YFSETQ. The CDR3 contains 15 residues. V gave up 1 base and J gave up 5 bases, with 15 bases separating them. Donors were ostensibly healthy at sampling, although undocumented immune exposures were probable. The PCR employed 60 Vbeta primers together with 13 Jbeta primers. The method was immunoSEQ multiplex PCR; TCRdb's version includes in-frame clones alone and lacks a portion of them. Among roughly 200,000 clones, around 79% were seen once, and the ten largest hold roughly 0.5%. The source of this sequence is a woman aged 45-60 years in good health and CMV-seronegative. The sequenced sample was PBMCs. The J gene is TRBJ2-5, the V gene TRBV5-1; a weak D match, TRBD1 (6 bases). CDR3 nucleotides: TGCGCCAGCAGCTTGTCCAGGGGCCATGGGGAGACCCAGTACTTC. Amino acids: CASSLSRGHGETQYF.